This is a list of T cell receptor beta chains from one sample in a study of control samples from healthy donors and cancer patients. Assay used: immunoSEQ multiplex PCR; TCRdb lists only in-frame clones, some missing. This sample has roughly 100,000 clones; 83% occur once, and the top ten carry roughly 13%. Sequenced material: blood. All receptors derive from a woman aged 45-65 years in good health. Both conserved end residues are part of each CDR3. Each record gives: V gene, clone size, D gene, J gene, CDR3 DNA, CDR3 protein. The D gene is left open where the match is weak. Only part of the rows carry a size: once, few, many, or a class if the clone is expanded.

V: TRBV9
size: .
D: TRBD1
J: TRBJ2-2
DNA: TGTGCCAGCAGCATACAGGGGACACACGGCGGGGAGCTGTTTTTT
CDR3: CASSIQGTHGGELFF

V: TRBV30
size: .
D: .
J: TRBJ1-4
DNA: TGTGCCTGGAGTGGGGATTACGGCAGTGCCAATGAAAAACTGTTTTTT
CDR3: CAWSGDYGSANEKLFF

V: TRBV5-8
size: .
D: .
J: TRBJ2-5
DNA: TGTGCCAGCAGCTTGGGCCTCCTCCTTCGTACAGGGTCTAAGACCCAGTACTTC
CDR3: CASSLGLLLRTGSKTQYF

V: TRBV6-4
size: .
D: TRBD1
J: TRBJ1-5
DNA: TGTGCCAGCAGTGACTCTCGGGGGACAGTTCAGCCCCAGCATTTT
CDR3: CASSDSRGTVQPQHF

V: TRBV2
size: .
D: .
J: TRBJ1-5
DNA: TGTGCCAGCACCCTCAGTCGGAATCAGCCCCAGCATTTT
CDR3: CASTLSRNQPQHF

V: TRBV6-5
size: .
D: .
J: TRBJ1-2
DNA: TGTGCCAGCAGTCCTACCCTCCTAAACTATGGCTACACCTTC
CDR3: CASSPTLLNYGYTF

V: TRBV11-3
size: .
D: TRBD1
J: TRBJ2-5
DNA: TGTGCCAGCAGCCCAACGACAGGGTGGGGTAAAGAGACCCAGTACTTC
CDR3: CASSPTTGWGKETQYF

V: TRBV14
size: .
D: .
J: TRBJ2-1
DNA: TGTGCCAGCAGCCAAGAGAGGGCGGGAATGTTATACAATGAGCAGTTCTTC
CDR3: CASSQERAGMLYNEQFF

V: TRBV10-3
size: .
D: TRBD2
J: TRBJ2-1
DNA: TGTGCCAGTGGACTAGCGGGGGCACGCTCCTACAATGAGCAGTTCTTC
CDR3: CASGLAGARSYNEQFF

V: TRBV7-9
size: once
D: .
J: TRBJ2-2
DNA: TGTGCCAGCAGCCGAACCCCCGCGACAGTAAACACCGGGGAGCTGTTTTTT
CDR3: CASSRTPATVNTGELFF

V: TRBV6-1
size: .
D: .
J: TRBJ2-7
DNA: TGTGCCAGCAGTGAACGACAGAGCTCCTACGAGCAGTACTTC
CDR3: CASSERQSSYEQYF

V: TRBV28
size: .
D: TRBD1
J: TRBJ1-1
DNA: TGTGCCAGCAGGCATACAGGGGTAGGGACTGAAGCTTTCTTT
CDR3: CASRHTGVGTEAFF

V: TRBV3-1/TRBV3-2
size: .
D: .
J: TRBJ1-1
DNA: TGTGCCACCGCGGGGTACGGTACTGAAGCTTTCTTT
CDR3: CATAGYGTEAFF

V: TRBV29-1
size: few
D: TRBD1
J: TRBJ1-1
DNA: TGCAGCGTTGCCCAGGGGGCCTCGAACACTGAAGCTTTCTTT
CDR3: CSVAQGASNTEAFF

V: TRBV29-1
size: .
D: TRBD1
J: TRBJ1-1
DNA: TGCAGCGTACGGGACAGGGGCGGGGGGTACACTGAAGCTTTCTTT
CDR3: CSVRDRGGGYTEAFF

V: TRBV29-1
size: .
D: .
J: TRBJ2-6
DNA: TGCAGCGTTCGAGAGGTTGGTGGGGCCAACGTCCTGACTTTC
CDR3: CSVREVGGANVLTF

V: TRBV5-1
size: .
D: .
J: TRBJ2-1
DNA: TGCGCCAGCAGCGTGGACGGGGTCAATGAGCAGTTCTTC
CDR3: CASSVDGVNEQFF

V: TRBV5-1
size: .
D: TRBD2
J: TRBJ2-5
DNA: TGCGCCAGCAGCCCATCCGGGGGGGCTTCGGAGACCCAGTACTTC
CDR3: CASSPSGGASETQYF

V: TRBV11-3
size: .
D: TRBD2
J: TRBJ2-3
DNA: TGTGCCAGCAGCCCACTAGCGGGAACAGATACGCAGTATTTT
CDR3: CASSPLAGTDTQYF

V: TRBV2
size: .
D: .
J: TRBJ1-2
DNA: TGTTGTTGCGGGCAGAATAACTATGGCTACACCTTC
CDR3: CCCGQNNYGYTF

V: TRBV29-1
size: .
D: .
J: TRBJ2-1
DNA: TGCAGCGTTGAGGAGATTCCAGGCGATGAGCAGTTCTTC
CDR3: CSVEEIPGDEQFF

V: TRBV29-1
size: .
D: .
J: TRBJ2-1
DNA: TGCAGCGTTTGGGAGGTGAATGAGCAGTTCTTC
CDR3: CSVWEVNEQFF

V: TRBV4-2
size: .
D: TRBD2
J: TRBJ2-7
DNA: TGTGCCAGCAGCCCTCAGCGGGAGGGCTGGTACGAGCAGTACTTC
CDR3: CASSPQREGWYEQYF

V: TRBV5-1
size: .
D: TRBD1
J: TRBJ1-4
DNA: TGCGCCAGCAGCTTGGAAGACAGGGGGAATGAAAAACTGTTTTTT
CDR3: CASSLEDRGNEKLFF

V: TRBV15
size: .
D: TRBD1
J: TRBJ1-3
DNA: TGTGCCACCAGCAGAGGGGTTATTGGACAGGTCGAAAACACCATATATTTT
CDR3: CATSRGVIGQVENTIYF

V: TRBV11-3
size: .
D: .
J: TRBJ2-2
DNA: TGTGCCAGCAGCGGAGTTGGTTTGGCGGATAGTGGGGAGCTGTTTTTT
CDR3: CASSGVGLADSGELFF

V: TRBV29-1
size: .
D: .
J: TRBJ2-1
DNA: TGCAGCGTTGAAGGGGGAGGCAGGGGCGGCAATGAGCAGTTCTTC
CDR3: CSVEGGGRGGNEQFF

V: TRBV28
size: .
D: .
J: TRBJ1-2
DNA: TGTGCCAGCAGTGGCGAGGGGGGAAGGTATGGCTACACCTTC
CDR3: CASSGEGGRYGYTF

V: TRBV28
size: .
D: TRBD1
J: TRBJ1-5
DNA: TGTGCCAGCAGTAGCTTCCCGACAGGGGAGTGGAGCAATCAGCCCCAGCATTTT
CDR3: CASSSFPTGEWSNQPQHF

V: TRBV7-2
size: .
D: .
J: TRBJ2-2
DNA: TGTGCCAGCAGCCCGCAGGGAAACGGGGAGCTGTTTTTT
CDR3: CASSPQGNGELFF

V: TRBV19
size: .
D: TRBD1
J: TRBJ1-1
DNA: TGTGCCAGTAGGCGACAGGGGGCGGGAACTGAAGCTTTCTTT
CDR3: CASRRQGAGTEAFF

V: TRBV2
size: .
D: TRBD2
J: TRBJ2-3
DNA: TGTGCCAGCAGCGCTGGGGGGGTCACAGATACGCAGTATTTT
CDR3: CASSAGGVTDTQYF

V: TRBV11-3
size: .
D: .
J: TRBJ2-4
DNA: TGTGCCAGCAGCTTAGTACAGAATGACAAAAACATTCAGTACTTC
CDR3: CASSLVQNDKNIQYF

V: TRBV5-6
size: medium-sized
D: .
J: TRBJ1-1
DNA: TGTGCCAGCAGCTTGAGGGGAACTGAAGCTTTCTTT
CDR3: CASSLRGTEAFF

V: TRBV19
size: few
D: TRBD1
J: TRBJ1-2
DNA: TGTGCCAGTAGCCCGGACAGGGTGGGCTATGGCTACACCTTC
CDR3: CASSPDRVGYGYTF

V: TRBV7-9
size: .
D: TRBD2
J: TRBJ2-1
DNA: TGTGCCAGCAGCTCCGGGACTAGCCGTGGGGGTGAGCAGTTCTTC
CDR3: CASSSGTSRGGEQFF

V: TRBV19
size: .
D: TRBD1
J: TRBJ1-6
DNA: TGTGCCAGTAGTATAGCGGCGACAGGGGTTTCACCCCTCCACTTT
CDR3: CASSIAATGVSPLHF

V: TRBV11-2
size: .
D: TRBD1
J: TRBJ2-5
DNA: TGTGCCAGCAGCCCCGGGACAGGGCTACAAGAGACCCAGTACTTC
CDR3: CASSPGTGLQETQYF

V: TRBV9
size: .
D: TRBD2
J: TRBJ2-3
DNA: TGTGCCAGCAGCTTTGGACTAGCGGGAGAGGCGCAGTATTTT
CDR3: CASSFGLAGEAQYF

V: TRBV18
size: once
D: TRBD1
J: TRBJ1-5
DNA: TGTGCCAGCTCACCGGGGACAGATTCAATCAAGCCCCAGCATTTT
CDR3: CASSPGTDSIKPQHF

V: TRBV7-8
size: once
D: TRBD1
J: TRBJ1-6
DNA: TGTGCCAGCAGGCGTTGGGGGGACAGTAATTCACCCCTCCACTTT
CDR3: CASRRWGDSNSPLHF

V: TRBV24-1
size: .
D: TRBD1
J: TRBJ2-1
DNA: TGTGCCACCGGTGATCCGGGACAGGCCGCCTACAATGAGCAGTTCTTC
CDR3: CATGDPGQAAYNEQFF

V: TRBV3-1/TRBV3-2
size: .
D: TRBD2
J: TRBJ2-3
DNA: TGTGCCAGCAGCCTTCCCGGGACTAGCGGGAGTAGGGATACGCAGTATTTT
CDR3: CASSLPGTSGSRDTQYF

V: TRBV29-1
size: .
D: .
J: TRBJ2-2
DNA: TGCAGCGTTGAAGATCAGACGAACACCGGGGAGCTGTTTTTT
CDR3: CSVEDQTNTGELFF

V: TRBV15
size: .
D: .
J: TRBJ1-2
DNA: TGTGCCACCAGCCCGCCCGGGGGCGACTATGGCTACACCTTC
CDR3: CATSPPGGDYGYTF

V: TRBV27
size: once
D: TRBD1
J: TRBJ1-6
DNA: TGTGCCAGCAGCAGGACAGGTTGGGATGATTCACCCCTCCACTTT
CDR3: CASSRTGWDDSPLHF

V: TRBV18
size: .
D: TRBD1
J: TRBJ2-7
DNA: TGTGCCAGCTCACCAGGGACAGGTAGCTCCTACGAGCAGTACTTC
CDR3: CASSPGTGSSYEQYF

V: TRBV27
size: .
D: .
J: TRBJ1-1
DNA: TGTGCCAGCAGTTTTTATGGGGTAGGCACTGAAGCTTTCTTT
CDR3: CASSFYGVGTEAFF

V: TRBV6-5
size: .
D: .
J: TRBJ2-1
DNA: TGTGCCAGCAGTTACGAGGGTAACTCCTACAATGAGCAGTTCTTC
CDR3: CASSYEGNSYNEQFF

V: TRBV2
size: .
D: TRBD1
J: TRBJ2-3
DNA: TGTGCCAGCAGTCGGGACAGGGGGCTTGTAGATACGCAGTATTTT
CDR3: CASSRDRGLVDTQYF

V: TRBV5-1
size: .
D: TRBD1
J: TRBJ2-5
DNA: TGCGCCAGCAGCCTCCGGACAGGGAAGGTCGGAGAGACCCAGTACTTC
CDR3: CASSLRTGKVGETQYF

V: TRBV4-3
size: .
D: .
J: TRBJ2-7
DNA: TGCGCCAGCAGCCGGACCCATCAGGTAGTAGAGCAGTACTTC
CDR3: CASSRTHQVVEQYF

V: TRBV19
size: .
D: TRBD1
J: TRBJ2-3
DNA: TGTGCCAGTAGTATTCCGGGACAGGGGGCCGCAGATACGCAGTATTTT
CDR3: CASSIPGQGAADTQYF

V: TRBV9
size: once
D: TRBD2
J: TRBJ2-7
DNA: TGTGCCAGCAGCGTGGGACTAGCGGGTCACGAGCAGTACTTC
CDR3: CASSVGLAGHEQYF